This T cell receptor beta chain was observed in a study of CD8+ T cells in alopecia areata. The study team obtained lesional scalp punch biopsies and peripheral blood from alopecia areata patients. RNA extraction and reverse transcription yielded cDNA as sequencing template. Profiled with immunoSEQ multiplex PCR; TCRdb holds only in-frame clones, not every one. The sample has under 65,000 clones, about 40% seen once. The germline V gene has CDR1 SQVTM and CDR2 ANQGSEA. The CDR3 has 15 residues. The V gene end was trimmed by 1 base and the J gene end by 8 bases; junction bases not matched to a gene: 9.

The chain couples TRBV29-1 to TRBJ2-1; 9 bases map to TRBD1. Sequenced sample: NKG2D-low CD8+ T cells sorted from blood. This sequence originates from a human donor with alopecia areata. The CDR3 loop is CSVEGRDREGHEQFF. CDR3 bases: TGCAGCGTTGAAGGCCGGGACAGGGAAGGCCATGAGCAGTTCTTC.